What follows are 32 T cell receptor beta chains derived from one specimen sequenced in a study of cytomegalovirus exposure and HLA in healthy donors. In the PCR, 60 Vbeta and 13 Jbeta primers were used. TCRdb's copy holds only in-frame clones and misses some; the assay was immunoSEQ multiplex PCR. The table includes about 120,000 clones, 17% detected once. The source material was PBMCs. The receptors were gathered from a female donor in good health and CMV-seropositive.

This clone was observed a few times. The chain couples TRBV29-1 to TRBJ1-2; D gene uncertain. The CDR3 is 13 amino acids. CDR1 and CDR2 from the germline V gene are SQVTM and ANQGSEA. V shed 6 bases and J shed 4 bases, with 15 bases lying between them. The CDR3 sequence is CSVAPLTGYGYTF. The CDR3 region has the DNA TGCAGCGTGGCCCCATTGACTGGCTATGGCTACACCTTC.

The chain couples TRBV2 to TRBJ2-3, with TRBD2 matching 8 bases. Germline values: CDR1 SNHLY, CDR2 FYNNEI. This CDR3 has 17 amino acids. Trimming took 6 bases from V and 0 from J; bases not matched to a gene: 11. The CDR3 region is CASRWLAGASSTDTQYF. Written as DNA, the CDR3 is TGTGCCAGCAGGTGGCTAGCGGGCGCTTCTAGCACAGATACGCAGTATTTT. The full variable domain, its missing parts supplied by reference TRBV2 and TRBJ2-3, is EPEVTQTPSHQVTQMGQEVILRCVPISNHLYFYWYRQILGQKVEFLVSFYNNEISEKSEIFDDQFSVERPDGSNFTLKIRSTKLEDSAMYFCASRWLAGASSTDTQYFGPGTRLTVL.

This clone was observed a handful of times. J is TRBJ2-5 and V is TRBV6-1; 10 nucleotides line up with TRBD2. The DNA end lines up better with TRBJ2-7; the J call may be wrong. The length of the CDR3 is 17 residues. The germline gives CDR1 MNHNS, CDR2 SASEGT. CDR3 nucleotides: TGTGCCAGCAGTGAATTGGTAGCGGGGGGAGGAGGCCCCGAGCAGTACTTC. It specifies CASSELVAGGGGPEQYF.

This clone was counted a few times. The chain has TRBV28 and TRBJ2-5; D gene ambiguous. CDR1 and CDR2 (germline): MDHEN, SYDVKM. This CDR3 comprises 14 residues. V lost 6 bases and J 1 base, leaving 12 bases between the germline ends. The CDR3 protein is CASSTLEFQETQYF. In DNA, the CDR3 is TGTGCCAGCAGCACTCTGGAGTTCCAAGAGACCCAGTACTTC.

This clone turned up a few times. The rearrangement uses TRBV25-1 and TRBJ1-4; 8 bases line up with TRBD1. CDR3 length: 15 residues. Germline trimming cut 2 bases from V and 5 bases from J; bases unmatched to any gene: 4. Germline values: CDR1 MGHDK, CDR2 SYGVNS. The CDR3 region is CASSEGQGRNEKLFF. The CDR3 nucleotides are TGTGCCAGCAGTGAAGGACAGGGCAGAAATGAAAAACTGTTTTTT.

The table lists this clone with a few counts. The V call is TRBV9, the J call TRBJ1-1; the match to TRBD1 covers 11 bases. Trimming removed 0 bases from V and 4 bases from J; junction bases left unmatched: 2. Germline CDR1 SGDLS, CDR2 YYNGEE. CDR3 length: 15 amino acids. CDR3 sequence reads: CASSVDGTGGTEAFF. The DNA for the CDR3 is TGTGCCAGCAGCGTAGACGGGACAGGGGGCACTGAAGCTTTCTTT.

The rearrangement joins TRBV9 to TRBJ2-7; D unresolved. Germline V gene sequence: CDR1 SGDLS, CDR2 YYNGEE. This CDR3 contains 12 residues. Trimming left V 1 base short and J 4 bases short, with 6 bases between. This chain's CDR3 is CASSVSPYEQYF. The CDR3 bases are TGTGCCAGCAGCGTATCCCCTTACGAGCAGTACTTC.

This clone was seen only a few times. V and J are TRBV12-5 and TRBJ1-1, with 10 bases matching TRBD1. Germline values: CDR1 LGHNT, CDR2 FRNRAP. CDR3 size: 15 residues. Germline trimming cut 8 bases from V and 0 bases from J; bases unmatched to any gene: 6. In DNA, the CDR3 is TGTGCTAGTTTGTGGACAGGGGGGATGAACACTGAAGCTTTCTTT. This codes for CASLWTGGMNTEAFF.

The sample holds a few counts of this clone. This chain joins TRBV27 and TRBJ2-3; TRBD1 is a possible D gene (5 bases). Per germline, CDR1 MNHEY and CDR2 SMNVEV (reference sequence). This CDR3 is 14 amino acids long. V lost 6 bases and J 4 bases, leaving 14 bases between the germline ends. The CDR3 DNA sequence: TGTGCCAGCAGGTCGCAGCTAGGGGCAGATACGCAGTATTTT. This codes for CASRSQLGADTQYF.

This clone came up a few times. The chain joins TRBV6-1 to TRBJ1-1; 9 positions agree with TRBD1. Trimming at V came to 2 bases and at J to 8 bases, leaving 6 bases not matched to a gene. Germline lookup yields CDR1 MNHNS and CDR2 SASEGT. This CDR3 region has 14 residues. The CDR3 region is CASSEQIGTGEAFF. The CDR3, as DNA: TGTGCCAGCAGTGAACAAATCGGGACAGGGGAAGCTTTCTTT.

This clone turned up a few times. This sequence joins TRBV4-2 and TRBJ2-3; TRBD2 is a possible D gene (5 bases). Looked up from germline, CDR1 is LGHNA and CDR2 is YNFKEQ. Trimming pared 2 bases from V and 4 bases from J, leaving 16 bases between. The length of the CDR3 is 16 residues. Written as DNA, the CDR3 is TGTGCCAGCAGCCAAATCGGGGTGGGAGCCGCAGATACGCAGTATTTT. Amino acid sequence: CASSQIGVGAADTQYF.

This chain uses TRBV5-1 with TRBJ2-3; maybe TRBD1 (5 bases). Germline V gene data show CDR1 as SGHRS and CDR2 as YFSETQ. This CDR3 is built from 14 residues. Trimming took off 1 base at V and 2 bases at J, with 8 bases between the two ends. CDR3 in amino acids: CASSLSGPTDTQYF. The CDR3 nucleotides read TGCGCCAGCAGCTTGTCAGGGCCCACAGATACGCAGTATTTT.

The table lists this clone with a few counts. J is TRBJ1-2 and V is TRBV2, with a weak D call TRBD1 (6 bases). Germline V gives CDR1 SNHLY, CDR2 FYNNEI. This CDR3 contains 14 residues. The germline V and J ends were trimmed by 2 bases and 4 bases, with 11 bases remaining between them. CDR3 nucleotide sequence: TGTGCCAGCAGTGAACAGGGGCTGGGCTATGGCTACACCTTC. It specifies CASSEQGLGYGYTF.

The gene calls are TRBV4-1 and TRBJ1-1; D gene ambiguous. Trimming shortened V by 1 base and J by 5 bases, and 8 bases separated the two germline ends. The CDR3 runs 13 residues. Looked up from germline, CDR1 is MGHRA and CDR2 is YSYEKL. The CDR3 DNA follows: TGCGCCAGCAGCCAAGGCCCGGGGACTGAAGCTTTCTTT. Its translation is CASSQGPGTEAFF.

This clone occurred a few times. The chain couples TRBV9 to TRBJ2-5; D is perhaps TRBD2 (5 bases). Germline-derived CDR1 and CDR2 are SGDLS and YYNGEE. Trimming cost V 4 bases and J 0 bases, with 13 bases left between them. This CDR3 spans 15 amino acids. The CDR3 loop reads CASSLRTDYQETQYF. CDR3 DNA: TGTGCCAGCAGCTTGCGAACGGACTACCAAGAGACCCAGTACTTC.

Worth noting for this clone: Compared with germline, one end of the junction differs, possibly owing to a read error. CDR3 DNA sequence: TGTGCCAGTAGTATGATTCGGGGTGAGGACGGAGCCAGCGTCCTGACTTTC. Protein: CASSMIRGEDGASVLTF. This chain links TRBV19 with TRBJ2-6, with a possible D match to TRBD2 (5 bases). The CDR3 consists of 17 residues. Germline-derived CDR1 and CDR2 are LNHDA and SQIVND (reference sequence).

The chain links TRBV9 to TRBJ2-2; 7 bases are a match to TRBD2. The CDR3 spans 17 residues. J gave up 1 base and V 4 bases, and 10 bases lay outside the gene matches. Germline V gene sequence: CDR1 SGDLS, CDR2 YYNGEE. CDR3 DNA sequence: TGTGCCAGCAGCCCCTTTGGGAGGGAGTGGAACACCGGGGAGCTGTTTTTT. Translated, it gives CASSPFGREWNTGELFF.

This clone was observed a handful of times. The chain recombines TRBV7-6 with TRBJ1-2, with TRBD1 identical over 9 bases. The CDR3 extends over 15 amino acids. The V and J ends lost 4 bases and 5 bases, in that order; junction bases with no gene match: 8. Germline-derived CDR1 and CDR2 are SGHVS and FNYEAQ. CDR3 residues: CASSSATGGDYGYTF. The CDR3 region has the DNA TGTGCCAGCAGCTCCGCGACAGGGGGGGATTATGGCTACACCTTC. The full variable domain, with the rest looked up from reference TRBV7-6 and TRBJ1-2, is GAGVSQSPRYKVTKRGQDVALRCDPISGHVSLYWYRQALGQGPEFLTYFNYEAQQDKSGLPNDRFSAERPEGSISTLTIQRTEQRDSAMYRCASSSATGGDYGYTFGSGTRLTVV.

This clone turned up a few times. This sequence joins TRBV6-5 and TRBJ2-5; D is possibly TRBD1 (7 bases). The germline V gene encodes CDR1 MNHEY and CDR2 SVGAGI. Trimming cost V 5 bases and J 1 base, with 11 bases left between them. The CDR3 is 14 residues long. In nucleotides, the CDR3 is TGTGCCAGCAGTCGACAGGGACTCCAAGAGACCCAGTACTTC. This sequence encodes CASSRQGLQETQYF.

In this sample, this clone turned up a few times. This chain links TRBV2 with TRBJ2-1, with a tentative D call TRBD2 (7 bases). The CDR3 has 15 amino acids. The germline gives CDR1 SNHLY, CDR2 FYNNEI. Trimming left V 3 bases short and J 8 bases short, with 17 bases between. This CDR3 reads CASSERGLVVDEQFF. The CDR3 nucleotides read TGTGCCAGCAGTGAGCGGGGGCTGGTCGTTGATGAGCAGTTCTTC.

Only a few counts were recorded for this clone. The chain employs TRBV7-2 and TRBJ2-1; TRBD2 matches at 7 bases. This CDR3 comprises 15 residues. Germline V gene sequence: CDR1 SGHTA, CDR2 FQGNSA. V shed 4 bases and J 9 bases; nucleotides not matched to a gene: 12. CDR3 in amino acids: CASSSFSGFSGEQFF. CDR3 nucleotide sequence: TGTGCCAGCAGCTCCTTTAGCGGGTTTAGTGGTGAGCAGTTCTTC.

The rearrangement joins TRBV7-2 to TRBJ2-7; D is perhaps TRBD2 (7 bases). The CDR3 sequence is 14 residues long. CDR1 and CDR2 (germline): SGHTA, FQGNSA. V was cut by 1 base and J by 6 bases, with 13 bases left in between. The chain's CDR3 is CASSLGGGPSEQYF. CDR3 nucleotides: TGTGCCAGCAGCTTAGGGGGGGGGCCCTCCGAGCAGTACTTC.

This clone was seen a handful of times. The chain uses TRBV28 and TRBJ2-5; 12 bases map to TRBD2. The V gene end was trimmed by 5 bases and the J gene end by 5 bases; junction bases not matched to a gene: 12. This CDR3 is built from 17 residues. The germline V gene encodes CDR1 MDHEN and CDR2 SYDVKM. The CDR3 protein is CASSPPHGLAGSETQYF. CDR3 coding DNA: TGTGCCAGCAGTCCACCGCACGGACTAGCGGGGAGCGAGACCCAGTACTTC.

The chain has TRBV15 and TRBJ1-1; D remains ambiguous. This CDR3 comprises 19 residues. Germline-derived CDR1 and CDR2 are LNHNV and YYDKDF (reference sequence). V dropped 3 bases and J dropped 1 base, with 24 bases sitting between them. CDR3 amino acids: CATSSKGSRGSFGNTEAFF. CDR3 coding DNA: TGTGCCACCAGCAGCAAAGGGAGCCGCGGCTCCTTTGGGAACACTGAAGCTTTCTTT.

In this sample, this clone turned up a few times. The J gene is TRBJ2-1, the V gene TRBV19; 14 bases match TRBD2. This CDR3 contains 16 residues. Germline lookup yields CDR1 LNHDA and CDR2 SQIVND (reference sequence). V lost 7 bases, J lost 9 bases, and 11 bases stayed unmatched. For the CDR3, the DNA is TGTGCCAGTACTCACCCGGGACTAGCGGGGGTGGGTGAGCAGTTCTTC. This translates into CASTHPGLAGVGEQFF.

The chain links TRBV6-1 to TRBJ2-7; weak D call: TRBD1 (5 bases). Trimming pared 9 bases from V and 4 bases from J, leaving 16 bases between. The CDR3 is 13 amino acids. Germline assignment: CDR1 MNHNS and CDR2 SASEGT. The CDR3, as DNA: TGTGCCAGTACAAGCGCTACAGGTTACGAGCAGTACTTC. This gives the protein CASTSATGYEQYF.

This rearrangement joins TRBV7-9 to TRBJ1-4, with 7 bases lining up with TRBD1. Germline CDR1 is SEHNR and CDR2 is FQNEAQ (reference sequence). J gave up 10 bases and V 5 bases, and 13 bases lay outside the gene matches. The CDR3 has 15 residues. For the CDR3, the DNA is TGTGCCAGCAGCCCAGACAGCTTCCAGGGGGGAAAACTGTTTTTT. It yields the protein CASSPDSFQGGKLFF.

Only a few counts were recorded for this clone. The rearrangement uses TRBV7-9 and TRBJ1-2; D is undetermined. The CDR3 is 14 amino acids. V lost 7 bases, J lost 8 bases, and 20 bases lay in between. Germline V gene data show CDR1 as SEHNR and CDR2 as FQNEAQ (reference sequence). The CDR3 DNA reads as TGTGCCAGCACCCTAATTGGAATGTTGCGGGGCTACACCTTC. It is translated as CASTLIGMLRGYTF.

The rearrangement uses TRBV2 and TRBJ2-1, with 7 bases lining up with TRBD2. The CDR3 is 16 amino acids. Looked up from germline, CDR1 is SNHLY and CDR2 is FYNNEI. Trimming took 10 bases from V and 2 from J; bases not matched to a gene: 14. CDR3 in amino acids: CAKTRFREGTYNEQFF. CDR3 DNA sequence: TGTGCCAAAACCAGATTTAGGGAGGGAACCTACAATGAGCAGTTCTTC.

This clone was observed a handful of times. V gene TRBV9 combines with J gene TRBJ1-1; 9 bases map to TRBD1. Per germline, CDR1 SGDLS and CDR2 YYNGEE. Trimming at V came to 0 bases and at J to 0 bases, leaving 6 bases not matched to a gene. The CDR3 consists of 17 residues. The CDR3 reads CASSVVDRGWMNTEAFF. CDR3 DNA: TGTGCCAGCAGCGTAGTGGACAGGGGTTGGATGAACACTGAAGCTTTCTTT.

J is TRBJ2-7 and V is TRBV4-3; unclear D gene. V was clipped by 1 base and J by 3 bases, with 16 bases between them. The CDR3 covers 16 residues. Germline CDR1 reads LGHNA; CDR2 reads YSLEER. The CDR3 region has the DNA TGCGCCAGCAGCCAAGTATCTTCGGAGAGCGTCTACGAGCAGTACTTC. Protein sequence: CASSQVSSESVYEQYF.

This clone was recorded a few times. J is TRBJ2-5 and V is TRBV7-2; the D gene is possibly TRBD1 (6 bases). V lost 4 bases and J 2 bases, leaving 8 bases between the germline ends. This CDR3 has 13 amino acids. Germline lookup yields CDR1 SGHTA and CDR2 FQGNSA. The CDR3 loop reads CASSSDRQETQYF. For the CDR3, the DNA is TGTGCCAGCAGCTCGGACAGACAAGAGACCCAGTACTTC.